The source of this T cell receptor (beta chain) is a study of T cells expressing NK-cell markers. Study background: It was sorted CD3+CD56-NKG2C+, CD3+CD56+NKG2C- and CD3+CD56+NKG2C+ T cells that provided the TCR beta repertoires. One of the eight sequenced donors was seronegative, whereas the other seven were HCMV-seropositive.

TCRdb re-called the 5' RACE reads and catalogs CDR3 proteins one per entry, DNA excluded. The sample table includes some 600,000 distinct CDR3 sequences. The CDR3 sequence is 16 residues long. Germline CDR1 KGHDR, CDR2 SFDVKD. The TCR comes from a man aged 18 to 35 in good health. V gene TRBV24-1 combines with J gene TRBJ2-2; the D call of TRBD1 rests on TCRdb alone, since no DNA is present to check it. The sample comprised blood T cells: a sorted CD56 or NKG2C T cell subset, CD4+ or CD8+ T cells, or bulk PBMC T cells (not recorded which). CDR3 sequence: CAKRQGNASNTGELFF.